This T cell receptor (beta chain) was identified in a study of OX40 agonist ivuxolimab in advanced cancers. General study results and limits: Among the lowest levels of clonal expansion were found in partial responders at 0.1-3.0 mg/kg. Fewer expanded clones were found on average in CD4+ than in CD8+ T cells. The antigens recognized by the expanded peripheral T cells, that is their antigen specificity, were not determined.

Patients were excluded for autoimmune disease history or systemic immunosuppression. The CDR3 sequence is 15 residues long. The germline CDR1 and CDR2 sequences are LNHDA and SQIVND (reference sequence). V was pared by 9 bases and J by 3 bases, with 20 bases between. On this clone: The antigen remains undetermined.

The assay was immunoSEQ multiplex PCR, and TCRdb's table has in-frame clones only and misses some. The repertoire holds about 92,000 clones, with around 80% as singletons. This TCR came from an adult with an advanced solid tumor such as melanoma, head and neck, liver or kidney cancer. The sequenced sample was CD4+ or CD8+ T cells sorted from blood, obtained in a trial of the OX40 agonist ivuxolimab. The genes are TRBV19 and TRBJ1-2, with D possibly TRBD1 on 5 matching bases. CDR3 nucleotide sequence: TGTGCCAGCAACCTAGGACACCCGGATTACTATGGCTACACCTTC. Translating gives CASNLGHPDYYGYTF.